This T cell receptor beta chain is from a study of T cells in tumors after PD-1 blockade (dated by TCRdb to the late 2010s). In terms of the full investigation: Prior checkpoint blockade, systemic immunosuppressant use, and recent radiotherapy or other anti-cancer therapy within 4 weeks were grounds for patient exclusion. Patients were treated with either pembrolizumab 200 mg every 3 weeks or cemiplimab 350 mg every 2 weeks. Ongoing daily vismodegib 150 mg was also given to a subset of patients during anti-PD-1 treatment. Peripheral blood samples averaged about 110,000 TCR templates (range 24,679-257,772) and 37,000 or so unique clonotypes. Paired single-cell RNA and TCR sequencing was done in the study on site-matched tumors from patients with BCC or SCC, both before and after anti-PD-1 therapy. Bulk TCR sequencing was performed on around ten peripheral blood samples from a handful of patients to compare blood and tumor clonotypes. Clinical response was assessed using RECIST version 1.1. Study-level results and caveats: Approximately 41% of the TCR clonotypes from tumors also showed up in blood, and some novel exhausted tumor clones were present in pre-treatment blood, which suggests peripheral recruitment. Where the novel T cell clones came from was not identified, and possible sources could include lymphoid organs or rare unexpanded clones inside the tumor or in the tumor periphery.

The immunoSEQ platform was used for deep TCRbeta sequencing. In the paper's pipeline: For further analysis, only productive rearrangements were exported from the immunoSEQ Analyzer. T cell phenotypes were assigned to bulk TCRbeta clonotypes by matching the clonotypes to single-cell RNA+TCR-seq clones that had the same TCRbeta sequence. Tumor enrichment of a clone was calculated by dividing the clone's tumor frequency by the clone's PBMC frequency, both taken from bulk TCR sequencing. GLIPH was used to group TCRs into specificity groups, clusters of distinct TCRs likely recognizing common antigens via shared CDR3 motifs. Entries here come from immuneACCESS through TCRdb and include only in-frame sequences with V and J called. Some clones fail to appear in such tables; in the studies checked, an unresolved V gene covers under half of the shortfall, and the cause of the remainder is unknown. That table gives V, J and clone size, and the DNA gave D and trimming. This sample is represented by about 63,000 clones; over 65% of them were singletons. Of the sample, 4% to 5% falls within the top ten clones.

This specimen's time point label, per the study, means: after anti-PD-1 therapy. For bulk TCRbeta sequencing, genomic DNA was extracted from tumor biopsies or peripheral blood, and input amounts ranged from 616 ng to 6,004 ng. Every patient was a poor candidate for surgical resection and had histologically proven advanced or metastatic basal or squamous cell carcinoma. The basal cell carcinoma cohort comprised some ten patients, of whom several had bulk tumor TCR sequencing. From a lookup of the germline V gene, CDR1 and CDR2 are SGHTA and FQGNSA. Cut back by 8 bases and 0 bases, the V and J ends lie 13 bases apart. The CDR3 sequence holds 14 residues, the cysteine and phenylalanine included. Only the CDR3 portion is preserved as DNA: 42 bases, with reading frame beginning at the first base. Points on this clone: Its target antigen remains unknown. Base qualities were left out, and no much larger clone turns up one base away.

The sequence joins TRBV7-2 to TRBJ1-2; there is no confident call for the D gene. The sequences come from PBMCs, collected after anti-PD-1 treatment. This TCR was recovered from a human donor with basal cell carcinoma. The nucleotide sequence is given as TGTGCCAGCTCCATAGGTGGGCCTAACTATGGCTACACCTTC. The translation is CASSIGGPNYGYTF.